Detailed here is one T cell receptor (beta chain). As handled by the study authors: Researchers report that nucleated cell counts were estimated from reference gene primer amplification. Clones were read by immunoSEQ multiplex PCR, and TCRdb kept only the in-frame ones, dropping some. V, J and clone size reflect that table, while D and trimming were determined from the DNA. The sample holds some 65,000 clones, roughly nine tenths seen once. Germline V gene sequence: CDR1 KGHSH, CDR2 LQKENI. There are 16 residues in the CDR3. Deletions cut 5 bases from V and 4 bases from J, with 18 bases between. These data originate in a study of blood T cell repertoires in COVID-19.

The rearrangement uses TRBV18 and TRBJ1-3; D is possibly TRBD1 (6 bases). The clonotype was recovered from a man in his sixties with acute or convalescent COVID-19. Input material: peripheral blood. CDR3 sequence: CASSRGHPDPGNTIYF. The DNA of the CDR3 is TGTGCCAGCTCAAGGGGACATCCCGACCCCGGAAACACCATATATTTT.